A single sample is the source of the 31 T cell receptor beta chains below, sequenced in a study of blood T cell repertoires in COVID-19. Sequenced by immunoSEQ multiplex PCR; TCRdb stores in-frame clones only, minus some. The sample holds about 300,000 clones, around 82% seen once. Sequences were obtained from peripheral blood. These TCRs come from a woman aged 45-65 years who had recovered from COVID-19.

The V and J genes are TRBV27 and TRBJ2-3, with 7 bases fitting TRBD2. Germline CDR1 MNHEY, CDR2 SMNVEV (reference sequence). Losses at the gene ends were 0 bases for V and 2 bases for J; bases not matched to a gene: 8. CDR3 length: 17 residues. The CDR3 region is CASSLSKVAGPTDTQYF. The CDR3 DNA reads TGTGCCAGCAGTTTATCGAAGGTAGCGGGTCCCACAGATACGCAGTATTTT.

V is TRBV10-1 and J is TRBJ2-5, with 7 positions matching TRBD2. The CDR3 contains 13 residues. V lost 11 bases, J lost 2 bases, and 8 bases stayed unmatched. The germline V gene encodes CDR1 WNHNN and CDR2 SYGVQD (reference sequence). The CDR3 sequence: CAPGSGVQETQYF. In DNA form, the CDR3 reads TGCGCCCCGGGGAGCGGGGTACAAGAGACCCAGTACTTC.

This clone was seen a few times. V usage is TRBV27 and J usage is TRBJ2-1, with 9 bases matching TRBD2. The germline V gene has CDR1 MNHEY and CDR2 SMNVEV (reference sequence). The CDR3 sequence is 15 residues long. V trimming: 6 bases; J trimming: 2 bases; junction bases outside the gene matches: 5. Here the CDR3 DNA reads TGTGCCAGCAGATCGAGCGGGAGGCCCTACAATGAGCAGTTCTTC. It translates to CASRSSGRPYNEQFF.

This clone was recorded many times. This chain uses TRBV7-9 with TRBJ1-2; D is possibly TRBD1 (5 bases). The germline V gene has CDR1 SEHNR and CDR2 FQNEAQ (reference sequence). Trimming cost V 3 bases and J 3 bases, with 14 bases left between them. The CDR3 has 15 residues. This chain's CDR3 is CASSLGVAGYYGYTF. In DNA form, the CDR3 reads TGTGCCAGCAGCTTGGGGGTTGCGGGGTACTATGGCTACACCTTC.

This chain joins TRBV3-1 (or the pseudogene TRBV3-2) and TRBJ2-7, with a possible D match to TRBD1 (5 bases). Germline CDR1 and CDR2: LGHDT and YNNKEL (reference sequence). V was clipped by 1 base and J by 3 bases, with 10 bases between them. This CDR3 is 14 amino acids long. The CDR3: CASSQAQGFYEQYF. CDR3 bases: TGTGCCAGCAGCCAAGCTCAGGGATTCTACGAGCAGTACTTC.

The J gene is TRBJ2-4, the V gene TRBV2; weak D call: TRBD2 (6 bases). The CDR3 is 16 residues long. Germline CDR1 SNHLY, CDR2 FYNNEI. The germline V and J ends were trimmed by 6 bases and 0 bases, with 15 bases remaining between them. The CDR3: CASSEEGLLAKNIQYF. The CDR3 bases are TGTGCCAGCAGCGAGGAGGGGCTCCTAGCCAAAAACATTCAGTACTTC.

V gene TRBV18 combines with J gene TRBJ1-1; a possible D gene is TRBD1 (5 bases). The CDR3 covers 13 residues. V lost 10 bases and J lost 6, with 18 bases in between. Germline values: CDR1 KGHSH, CDR2 LQKENI. CDR3 loop: CATKRLGEAEAFF. DNA of the CDR3: TGTGCCACCAAACGCCTGGGGGAGGCTGAAGCTTTCTTT.

This clone was seen a few times. The chain combines TRBV7-9 with TRBJ2-2, with 12 bases identical to TRBD2. The CDR3 contains 15 residues. The V gene end was trimmed by 1 base and the J gene end by 8 bases; junction bases not matched to a gene: 2. Germline V CDR1 and CDR2: SEHNR, FQNEAQ (reference sequence). CDR3 sequence (DNA): TGTGCCAGCAGCTTAGAGACTAGCGGGAGTGGGGAGCTGTTTTTT. Amino acids: CASSLETSGSGELFF.

This chain links TRBV19 with TRBJ2-5, with TRBD2 matching 8 bases. Germline CDR1 LNHDA, CDR2 SQIVND (reference sequence). This CDR3 contains 15 residues. V lost 3 bases, J lost 5 bases, and 8 bases stayed unmatched. The CDR3 here is CASSISAGGGETQYF. The DNA of the CDR3 is TGTGCCAGTAGTATTTCGGCGGGGGGAGGGGAGACCCAGTACTTC.

This clone was detected only a few times. This rearrangement joins TRBV6-5 to TRBJ2-3, with 9 bases lining up with TRBD2. This CDR3 has 15 residues. Germline lookup yields CDR1 MNHEY and CDR2 SVGAGI. Unmatched junction bases numbered 5, after V lost 2 bases and J lost 5 bases. The CDR3 here is CASSYGGGARDTQYF. The CDR3 DNA sequence: TGTGCCAGCAGTTACGGCGGGGGGGCCAGAGATACGCAGTATTTT.

J is TRBJ2-1 and V is TRBV5-1, with D possibly being TRBD1 (5 bases). V lost 0 bases and J 2 bases, leaving 6 bases between the germline ends. Germline loops: CDR1 SGHRS, CDR2 YFSETQ. CDR3 length equals 14 residues. As DNA, the CDR3 is TGCGCCAGCAGCTTGGGACAGCCCTACAATGAGCAGTTCTTC. Amino acids: CASSLGQPYNEQFF.

This chain links TRBV19 with TRBJ1-5; 11 bases are shared with TRBD1. The CDR3 sequence is 14 residues long. Germline CDR1 and CDR2: LNHDA and SQIVND (reference sequence). The J segment lost 9 bases and the V segment lost 4 bases, leaving 5 bases of the junction unmatched. CDR3 loop: CASSTGTGGAPQHF. DNA for the CDR3: TGTGCCAGTAGTACAGGGACAGGGGGAGCGCCCCAGCATTTT.

The J gene is TRBJ1-5, the V gene TRBV7-8; D is perhaps TRBD1 (6 bases). CDR3 length: 14 amino acids. CDR1 and CDR2 (germline): SGHVS, FQNEAQ. Trimming took 4 bases from V and 6 from J, leaving 13 bases between them. CDR3 sequence: CASSSSRGSQPQHF. The CDR3 DNA reads as TGTGCCAGCAGCTCCTCGAGGGGGAGTCAGCCCCAGCATTTT.

The chain combines TRBV5-1 with TRBJ2-2, with TRBD1 matching over 7 bases. This CDR3 has 16 amino acids. V dropped 2 bases and J dropped 0; count of bases not matched to a gene: 4. Germline CDR1 SGHRS, CDR2 YFSETQ. This chain's CDR3 is CASSLQGITNTGELFF. CDR3 DNA: TGCGCCAGCAGCTTACAGGGGATTACGAACACCGGGGAGCTGTTTTTT.

Points on this clone: At one of its ends the junction is not consistent with the germline gene, which may arise from a read error. The chain joins TRBV30 to TRBJ1-1; D perhaps matches TRBD1 (5 bases). Germline assignment: CDR1 GTSNPN and CDR2 SVGIG (reference sequence). The CDR3 is 13 residues long. The CDR3 DNA follows: TGTGCCTGGAGTGTACAGGTGAAGACTGAAGCTTTCTTT. Encoded protein: CAWSVQVKTEAFF.

The rearrangement joins TRBV27 to TRBJ1-1; no clear D. Germline V CDR1 and CDR2: MNHEY, SMNVEV (reference sequence). The CDR3 is 13 amino acids. Trimming left V 4 bases short and J 2 bases short, with 8 bases between. In DNA, the CDR3 is TGTGCCAGCAGTTGGAACAGAAACACTGAAGCTTTCTTT. Translation gives CASSWNRNTEAFF.

This chain links TRBV24-1 with TRBJ2-7, with 8 bases that match TRBD1. CDR3 size: 16 residues. J was trimmed by 4 bases and V by 5 bases; bases with no gene match: 12. The germline CDR1 and CDR2 sequences are KGHDR and SFDVKD. Here the CDR3 DNA reads TGTGCCACCAGTGGTAAGAGGGGGACAGGAGAATACGAGCAGTACTTC. It is translated as CATSGKRGTGEYEQYF.

This chain joins TRBV9 and TRBJ1-2, with 9 positions matching TRBD1. The CDR3 is made up of 16 amino acids. V was pared by 4 bases and J by 8 bases, with 15 bases of the junction left unmatched. Germline V gene sequence: CDR1 SGDLS, CDR2 YYNGEE. The chain's CDR3 is CASSSRTGGDLKGYTF. The CDR3 nucleotides read TGTGCCAGCAGCTCCCGAACAGGGGGCGATTTAAAGGGCTACACCTTC.

The genes are TRBV6-2 or TRBV6-3 and TRBJ2-6, with a tentative D call TRBD1 (6 bases). This CDR3 is 15 amino acids long. In germline, CDR1 is MNHEY, CDR2 SVGEGT. V was pared by 2 bases and J by 2 bases, with 7 bases between. CDR3 nucleotides: TGTGCCAGCAGTTACCGACAGGCTGGGGCCAACGTCCTGACTTTC. Its translation: CASSYRQAGANVLTF.

This clone was seen ten or more times. V gene TRBV6-5 combines with J gene TRBJ2-7; tentative D call: TRBD1 (6 bases). With 10 bases removed from V and 3 bases from J, the gap between germline ends came to 16 bases. CDR3 length equals 13 residues. The germline CDR1 and CDR2 sequences are MNHEY and SVGAGI. The CDR3 loop is CATSNREYYEQYF. In DNA form, the CDR3 reads TGTGCCACATCTAACAGGGAGTACTACGAGCAGTACTTC.

This clone was counted once. The J gene is TRBJ1-2, the V gene TRBV25-1, with a tentative D call TRBD1 (5 bases). V was cut by 4 bases and J by 2 bases, with 8 bases left in between. Germline V gene lookup returns CDR1 MGHDK and CDR2 SYGVNS. CDR3 length: 13 amino acids. The CDR3 is CASSGTQNYGYTF. CDR3 nucleotides: TGTGCCAGCAGTGGGACACAGAACTATGGCTACACCTTC.

The rearrangement links TRBV18 to TRBJ2-2, with TRBD2 as a possible D gene (5 bases). Germline V CDR1 and CDR2: KGHSH, LQKENI. Trimming left V 1 base short and J 4 bases short, with 16 bases between. This CDR3 spans 17 amino acids. Written as DNA, the CDR3 is TGTGCCAGCTCACCACGGTTAGGTCCGAGCGGCACCGGGGAGCTGTTTTTT. Translated, it gives CASSPRLGPSGTGELFF.

This sequence joins TRBV27 and TRBJ2-3; TRBD1 aligns across 11 bases. This CDR3 is 18 amino acids long. V lost 6 bases and J lost 6; bases outside the gene matches: 17. Germline V lookup: CDR1 MNHEY, CDR2 SMNVEV (reference sequence). This CDR3 is CASSPTRIGTGGKDTQYF. Written as DNA, the CDR3 is TGTGCCAGCAGCCCCACTAGGATTGGGACAGGGGGAAAGGATACGCAGTATTTT.

CDR3 protein: CASIRDRGFDYGYTF. In DNA form, the CDR3 reads TGTGCCAGCATCCGGGACAGGGGTTTCGACTATGGCTACACCTTC. The rearrangement links TRBV6-5 to TRBJ1-2; 10 bases align to TRBD1. The CDR3 has 15 residues. V trimming: 7 bases; J trimming: 3 bases; junction bases outside the gene matches: 8. In germline, CDR1 is MNHEY, CDR2 SVGAGI.

The gene calls are TRBV5-1 and TRBJ2-5, with D perhaps TRBD2 (7 bases). V lost 4 bases to trimming and J lost 5 bases, with 21 bases between them. The CDR3 runs 16 residues. CDR1 SGHRS and CDR2 YFSETQ come from the germline V gene. This CDR3 reads CASSRGASGMFETQYF. CDR3 coding DNA: TGCGCCAGCAGCCGGGGGGCGAGCGGGATGTTCGAGACCCAGTACTTC.

The genes are TRBV6-1 and TRBJ1-5, with D possibly TRBD1 on 6 matching bases. The V end was cut by 2 bases, the J end by 5 bases, with 10 bases between. Germline V gives CDR1 MNHNS, CDR2 SASEGT. The CDR3 covers 14 residues. CDR3 nucleotide sequence: TGTGCCAGCAGTGAATCAGGGGTACATCAGCCCCAGCATTTT. Translated, it gives CASSESGVHQPQHF.

V gene TRBV7-9 combines with J gene TRBJ2-7, with TRBD1 matching 12 bases. The length of the CDR3 is 16 residues. Germline V gives CDR1 SEHNR, CDR2 FQNEAQ (reference sequence). V shed 5 bases, J shed 7 bases, and the junction held 12 bases outside the gene matches. The CDR3 region is CASSTPPGQGAGEQYF. The DNA for the CDR3 is TGTGCCAGCAGCACGCCACCGGGACAGGGGGCGGGGGAGCAGTACTTC. Using reference TRBV7-9 and TRBJ2-7 for the parts outside the CDR3, the full variable domain is DTGVSQNPRHKITKRGQNVTFRCDPISEHNRLYWYRQTLGQGPEFLTYFQNEAQLEKSRLLSDRFSAERPKGSFSTLEIQRTEQGDSAMYLCASSTPPGQGAGEQYFGPGTRLTVT.

The rearrangement uses TRBV6-2 or TRBV6-3 and TRBJ2-3; D is undetermined. Germline values: CDR1 MNHEY, CDR2 SVGEGT. V was shortened by 0 bases and J by 1 base, with 5 bases between the two germline ends. This CDR3 region has 14 residues. CDR3 in DNA: TGTGCCAGCAGTTACTCTCCGGGCACAGATACGCAGTATTTT. Translated: CASSYSPGTDTQYF.

The chain joins TRBV10-2 to TRBJ1-6, with a possible D match to TRBD1 (5 bases). The CDR3 extends over 15 amino acids. Trimming shortened V by 6 bases and J by 6 bases, and 15 bases separated the two germline ends. Germline CDR1 reads WSHSY; CDR2 reads SAAADI. The CDR3 reads CASSPDTVVNSPLHF. In DNA, the CDR3 is TGCGCCAGCAGCCCGGACACCGTAGTTAATTCACCCCTCCACTTT.

The chain uses TRBV14 and TRBJ1-2; 7 nucleotides align to TRBD1. V lost 6 bases to trimming and J lost 4 bases; unmatched junction nucleotides: 11. Germline lookup yields CDR1 SGHDN and CDR2 FVKESK. This CDR3 is 15 amino acids long. CDR3 residues: CASSKDGTALYGYTF. CDR3 coding DNA: TGTGCCAGCAGTAAAGACGGGACAGCCCTCTATGGCTACACCTTC.

There are a few counts of this clone. The V gene is TRBV15, the J gene TRBJ2-2; 14 bases fit TRBD2. The CDR3 runs 19 residues. CDR1 and CDR2 from the germline V gene are LNHNV and YYDKDF (reference sequence). Trimming cost V 5 bases and J 4 bases; bases outside gene matches: 12. CDR3 loop: CATSPRTSGGPRGTGELFF. The CDR3, as DNA: TGTGCCACCAGCCCGCGGACTAGCGGGGGGCCCCGGGGCACCGGGGAGCTGTTTTTT.